What follows are 14 T cell receptor beta chains derived from one specimen sequenced in a study of CD8+ T cells in alopecia areata. RNA extraction was followed by reverse transcription into cDNA, which acted as the sequencing template. Produced via immunoSEQ multiplex PCR; TCRdb's table is partial and in-frame only. This repertoire lists approximately 280,000 clones without singletons; more than 0.95% sits in the top ten. A panel of CD4, CD8alpha, NKG2D, NKG2ACE and other markers served to sort pooled cutaneous lymph node cells. Sequencing was done on a sample of CD4+ T cells sorted from a lymph node. These receptors were taken from a C3H/HeJ mouse with alopecia areata. This mouse strain has H2-k as its MHC haplotype.

A few counts support this clone. Gene names denote mouse genes. The read comes to an end 4 residues before the CDR3 does, leaving the germline J gene to fill in the end. The chain employs TRBV1 and TRBJ2-3; TRBD1 might be the D (5 bases). CDR1 NSQYPW and CDR2 LRSPGD come from the germline V gene (reference sequence). Trimming removed 3 bases from V and 0 bases from J, with 13 bases in between. This CDR3 has 16 amino acids. CDR3 sequence: CTCSAPSTDSAETLYF. The part of the CDR3 DNA that was read is TGCACCTGCAGTGCGCCCTCGACAGATAGTGCAGAA.

This clone was seen only a few times. A clone one base away is much larger, so this may be a read error. Gene names denote mouse genes. Other DNA sequences within the sample encode an identical CDR3. The CDR3 sequence: CASRGQNQDTQYF. The DNA read from the CDR3 is TGTGCCAGCAGAGGACAGAACCAAGAC. The chain carries TRBV13-1 and TRBJ2-5, with D tentatively TRBD1 (6 bases). The observed sequence ends 4 residues before the CDR3 terminus, with the missing tail filled in from the germline J gene. Trimming took 5 bases from V and 0 from J, leaving 7 bases between them. The germline V gene encodes CDR1 NSHNY and CDR2 SYGAGN. This CDR3 is 13 amino acids long.

About this clone: The gene names given are mouse names. The CDR3 is cut off 4 residues early in the read; its end comes from the germline J gene. This chain connects TRBV3 to TRBJ2-7, with D perhaps TRBD1 (6 bases). The CDR3 spans 14 residues. The V gene's germline CDR1 is SNHLY and CDR2 FYNGKV (reference sequence). The CDR3 DNA, read in part, is TGTGCCAGCAGCTTGTCGGGACAAGAATAT. This translates into CASSLSGQEY. The full CDR3 is CASSLSGQEYEQYF.

About this clone itself: The germline and genes are mouse ones. The read terminates 4 residues ahead of where the CDR3 ends, so the germline J gene completes it. The V gene is TRBV13-3, the J gene TRBJ2-2, with 8 positions matching TRBD2. Per the germline V gene, CDR1 is NNHDY and CDR2 is SYVADS. The CDR3 has 16 residues. V lost 0 bases to trimming and J lost 5 bases; unmatched junction nucleotides: 6. CDR3 DNA, as far as it was read: TGTGCCAGCAGTGATGCTCGGGGGGGCGCGACCGGG. It translates to CASSDARGGATG. The full CDR3 sequence reads CASSDARGGATGQLYF.

A remark on this clone: Mouse names are used for the genes. From the germline J gene comes the end of the CDR3, since the read stops 4 residues before it. The V gene is TRBV1, the J gene TRBJ2-7; the D is unclear. This CDR3 has 11 amino acids. From germline, CDR1 is NSQYPW and CDR2 LRSPGD (reference sequence). This chain's CDR3 is CTCSSQYEQYF. Partial CDR3 DNA: TGCACCTGCAGTTCACAGTAT.

To note about this clone: These gene names are mouse names. The missing CDR3 end, 4 residues past where the read stops, is filled in from the germline J gene. Different DNA sequences within this sample yield the same CDR3. The chain combines TRBV13-2 with TRBJ2-2; 7 bases agree with TRBD1. The germline V gene has CDR1 NNHNN and CDR2 SYGAGS (reference sequence). The ends lost 3 bases at V and 0 bases at J; junction bases unmatched: 2. CDR3 length: 15 residues. The CDR3 reads CASGGTGANTGQLYF. The sequenced part of the CDR3 DNA is TGTGCCAGCGGTGGGACAGGAGCAAACACCGGG.

In regard to this clone: Gene names are the mouse ones. With the read ending 4 residues before the CDR3 end, the germline J gene is used to fill in that end. The chain recombines TRBV13-2 with TRBJ2-1, with 9 bases lining up with TRBD2. The CDR3 contains 13 residues. The germline V gene has CDR1 NNHNN and CDR2 SYGAGS (reference sequence). V lost 7 bases, J lost 3 bases, and 2 bases stayed unmatched. The part of the CDR3 DNA that was read is TGTGCCAGCCGACTGGGGGTCTATGCT. This gives the protein CASRLGVYA. The whole CDR3 sequence reads CASRLGVYAEQFF.

This clone was counted between two and nine times. Germline and genes: mouse. The read terminates 4 residues before the CDR3 end, so the remaining end is supplied by the germline J gene. The chain employs TRBV5 and TRBJ2-1, with 8 bases fitting TRBD2. The CDR3 has 16 residues. Germline values: CDR1 LGHNA, CDR2 YNLKQL (reference sequence). J was trimmed by 1 base and V by 0 bases; bases with no gene match: 2. The CDR3 protein is CASSQEAGGNYAEQFF. The CDR3 DNA, read in part, is TGTGCCAGCAGCCAAGAGGCTGGGGGGAACTATGCT.

On this clone: The germline and genes are mouse ones. The CDR3 is CASSLAGGGSDYTF. The DNA read from the CDR3 is TGTGCCAGCTCTCTCGCAGGGGGCGGCTCC. The chain employs TRBV12-1 and TRBJ1-2; TRBD1 agrees at 8 bases. Read sequence stops 4 residues before the CDR3 end, and the germline J gene provides the missing end. The CDR3 runs 14 residues. Germline CDR1 reads SGHSN; CDR2 reads HYEKVE. J was trimmed by 4 bases and V by 0 bases; bases with no gene match: 3.

Turning to this clone: Germline and genes: mouse. The DNA ends 4 residues before the CDR3 does, and the rest of the CDR3 is filled in from the germline J gene. The V call is TRBV19, the J call TRBJ2-3, with 8 bases identical to TRBD2. Germline V gives CDR1 FNHDT, CDR2 SITEND (reference sequence). The CDR3 contains 15 residues. J lost 1 base, V lost 4 bases, and 5 bases had no gene match. The CDR3 bases that were read are TGTGCCAGCAGTTCGGACTGGGTCGGTGCAGAA. Its protein product is CASSSDWVGAE. The complete CDR3 sequence is CASSSDWVGAETLYF.

Turning to this clone: The germline and genes are mouse ones. From the germline J gene comes the end of the CDR3, since the read stops 3 residues before it. J is TRBJ1-6 and V is TRBV31; perhaps TRBD1 as D (6 bases). TRBJ1-6 counts as an open reading frame of uncertain function. CDR1 and CDR2 (germline): GKSSPN, SITVG. V lost 0 bases and J lost 4, with 10 bases in between. This CDR3 has 15 residues. Here the CDR3 reads CAWSLPGQYNSPLYF. Incomplete CDR3 DNA: TGTGCCTGGAGTCTACCGGGACAATATAATTCGCCC.

This clone has more than one count but fewer than ten. Gene names are mouse gene names. The missing CDR3 end, 4 residues past where the read stops, is filled in from the germline J gene. Other DNA sequences in this sample translate to the same CDR3. The gene calls are TRBV19 and TRBJ1-1, with no clear D. This CDR3 comprises 14 residues. From germline, CDR1 is FNHDT and CDR2 SITEND (reference sequence). V was trimmed by 2 bases and J by 0 bases, leaving 8 bases between them. CDR3 residues: CASSIQVANTEVFF. The CDR3 DNA, read in part, is TGTGCCAGCAGTATTCAGGTCGCAAACACA.

As concerns this clone: The gene names here belong to mouse. Read sequence stops 3 residues before the CDR3 end, and the germline J gene provides the missing end. The V and J genes are TRBV5 and TRBJ1-6; tentative D call: TRBD1 (6 bases). TRBJ1-6 is labeled an ORF, and its function is uncertain. Germline-derived CDR1 and CDR2 are LGHNA and YNLKQL (reference sequence). V was pared by 0 bases and J by 6 bases, with 6 bases between. CDR3 size: 14 residues. The part of the CDR3 DNA that was read is TGTGCCAGCAGCCAAGAAGGGGGTAATTCGCCC. It encodes CASSQEGGNSP. Given in full, the CDR3 is CASSQEGGNSPLYF.

As for this clone: Gene names and germline match the mouse. The DNA ends 4 residues before the CDR3 does, and the rest of the CDR3 is filled in from the germline J gene. The same CDR3 can be traced to other DNA sequences in this sample. This chain links TRBV19 with TRBJ2-5; the match to TRBD1 covers 9 bases. The V gene's germline CDR1 is FNHDT and CDR2 SITEND (reference sequence). There are 14 residues in the CDR3. The CDR3 protein is CASSPTGGEDTQYF. Partial CDR3 DNA: TGTGCCAGCAGTCCTACAGGGGGCGAGGAC.